A single T cell receptor (beta chain) is shown here with its context. This specimen comes from a study of T cells after somatic rescue of genetic block. The CDR3 consists of 13 residues. V shed 6 bases and J shed 0 bases, with 8 bases lying between them. Looked up from germline, CDR1 is SNHLY and CDR2 is FYNNEI. Assay used: immunoSEQ multiplex PCR; TCRdb lists only in-frame clones, some missing. The table shows approximately 13,000 clones, with roughly 72% occurring only once. Sequencing was performed on peripheral blood mononuclear cells (PBMCs). The TCR sequence derives from a boy aged 10-17 years. V gene TRBV2 combines with J gene TRBJ2-5; no definite D call. In nucleotides, the CDR3 is TGTGCCAGCAGCCTTGGGGACCAAGAGACCCAGTACTTC. Translated: CASSLGDQETQYF.